The source of this T cell receptor (beta chain) is a study of molecular identifiers for immune sequencing clone quantification. TCR libraries were built in bulk with a published protocol and specific TCR primers. TCRdb re-derived calls from the PCR reads in MiXCR, one entry per CDR3 protein. Seen here are 490,000 or so distinct CDR3 sequences, about 21% observed once, and the top ten hold around 0.84%. Trimming cost V 6 bases and J 0 bases; bases outside gene matches: 3. Germline V gene lookup returns CDR1 WSHSY and CDR2 SAAADI. This CDR3 has 14 residues. This clonotype was detected only a few times. No antigen is known for it. Regarding the study as a whole: In CMV-specific effectors, clones above 20 copies held over 99% of molecules; naive, under 1%.

The chain is built from TRBV10-2 and TRBJ2-5; 8 nucleotides agree with TRBD1. This clonotype originated in a human donor in good health. Some libraries in this study had Jurkat cell RNA spiked in. Sequencing input: naive CD8+ T cells from blood, with Jurkat cell RNA spiked in. Subset: FACS-sorted CD8+CD4-CCR7+CD45RA+ naive T cells. This CDR3 is CASRGTGYQETQYF. For the CDR3, the DNA is TGCGCCAGCAGGGGGACAGGCTACCAAGAGACCCAGTACTTC.